A selection of T cell receptor beta chains follows, all from one sample in a study of cytomegalovirus exposure and HLA in healthy donors. Profiled with immunoSEQ multiplex PCR; TCRdb holds only in-frame clones, not every one. There are about 170,000 clones in the sample; around 86% occur only once, and about 2.5% lies in the top ten. The sample comprised PBMCs. The receptors derive from a male donor in good health and CMV-seronegative. CDR3s include the opening cysteine and the closing phenylalanine or tryptophan. The D gene is left open where the match is weak. Not all rows give a size; the values are once, few, many and, for expanded clones, a class.

length	D	V	size	J	CDR3	DNA
18	NA	TRBV7-9	once	TRBJ2-2	CASRIYGKDRQNTGELFF	TGTGCCAGCAGGATATACGGAAAAGACAGGCAAAACACCGGGGAGCTGTTTTTT
14	TRBD2	TRBV27	NA	TRBJ2-5	CASSLAGGQETQYF	TGTGCCAGCAGTCTAGCGGGGGGACAAGAGACCCAGTACTTC
15	TRBD1	TRBV6-1	NA	TRBJ2-2	CASSVRQGRTGELFF	TGTGCCAGCAGTGTTAGACAGGGTCGCACCGGGGAGCTGTTTTTT
16	NA	TRBV7-8	few	TRBJ1-6	CASSLIIGVGGSPLHF	TGTGCCAGCAGCTTAATTATCGGTGTGGGGGGTTCACCCCTCCACTTT
13	NA	TRBV11-2	NA	TRBJ1-6	CASSLAVGSPLHF	TGTGCCAGCAGCTTAGCTGTCGGTTCACCCCTCCACTTT
12	TRBD2	TRBV6-5	NA	TRBJ2-3	CASSPGGATQYF	TGTGCCAGCAGCCCGGGGGGGGCTACGCAGTATTTT
20	TRBD2	TRBV19	NA	TRBJ2-2	CASSIRAASGGGRSTGELFF	TGTGCCAGTAGTATAAGGGCAGCTAGCGGGGGGGGCCGGAGCACCGGGGAGCTGTTTTTT
12	NA	TRBV18	NA	TRBJ1-1	CASSQINTEAFF	TGTGCCAGCTCACAAATAAACACTGAAGCTTTCTTT
13	NA	TRBV10-1	NA	TRBJ1-6	CASSESGSSPLHF	TGCGCCAGCAGTGAGTCGGGGAGTTCACCCCTCCACTTT
19	TRBD2	TRBV2	NA	TRBJ2-2	CASYIPGLAFNPNTGELFF	TGTGCCAGCTATATACCGGGACTAGCCTTTAATCCGAACACCGGGGAGCTGTTTTTT
15	NA	TRBV27	few	TRBJ2-7	CASTGLRDRSYEQYF	TGTGCCAGCACGGGTCTAAGAGACAGATCCTACGAGCAGTACTTC
17	TRBD1	TRBV19	NA	TRBJ1-2	CASRLTAGGDRGYGYTF	TGTGCCAGTAGGCTGACAGCGGGGGGAGACAGGGGCTATGGCTACACCTTC
13	NA	TRBV19	NA	TRBJ2-5	CASSRARQETQYF	TGTGCCAGTAGCAGGGCGAGGCAGGAGACCCAGTACTTC
14	NA	TRBV2	NA	TRBJ1-1	CASSPTGRNTEAFF	TGTGCCAGCAGTCCGACAGGAAGGAACACTGAAGCTTTCTTT
15	NA	TRBV6-5	NA	TRBJ1-4	CASSYSGHTNEKLFF	TGTGCCAGCAGTTACTCGGGACATACTAATGAAAAACTGTTTTTT
14	NA	TRBV7-6	few	TRBJ2-5	CASSVPGLQETQYF	TGTGCCAGCAGCGTCCCGGGACTCCAAGAGACCCAGTACTTC
14	NA	TRBV4-1	NA	TRBJ1-1	CASSQEVRDFEAFF	TGCGCCAGCAGCCAAGAAGTGAGGGATTTTGAAGCTTTCTTT
16	TRBD1	TRBV30	NA	TRBJ1-1	CAWSDLPGTGNTEAFF	TGTGCCTGGAGCGACCTCCCCGGGACAGGGAACACTGAAGCTTTCTTT
15	TRBD1	TRBV10-3	NA	TRBJ1-4	CAISSDRGTNEKLFF	TGTGCCATCAGCTCAGACAGGGGAACTAATGAAAAACTGTTTTTT
13	NA	TRBV29-1	NA	TRBJ2-5	CSVVIVARETQYF	TGCAGCGTTGTAATTGTGGCCCGAGAGACCCAGTACTTC
12	NA	TRBV11-2	NA	TRBJ2-7	CASSLPAGEQYF	TGTGCCAGCAGCCTCCCGGCAGGGGAGCAGTACTTC
16	NA	TRBV15	once	TRBJ2-5	CATSLTHLGGQETQYF	TGTGCCACCAGCCTAACTCATCTAGGGGGTCAAGAGACCCAGTACTTC
16	TRBD1	TRBV13	few	TRBJ1-2	CASSLGSGQGVHGYTF	TGTGCCAGCAGCTTAGGCTCAGGACAGGGGGTCCATGGCTACACCTTC
15	NA	TRBV5-1	NA	TRBJ1-1	CASSPGQRMNTEAFF	TGCGCCAGCAGCCCTGGACAGCGTATGAACACTGAAGCTTTCTTT
15	TRBD1	TRBV6-1	NA	TRBJ1-6	CASSLPRDRNSPLHF	TGTGCCAGCAGTCTCCCCCGGGACAGGAATTCACCCCTCCACTTT
13	NA	TRBV19	once	TRBJ2-7	CASAGRKLYEQYF	TGTGCCAGCGCGGGACGAAAGCTCTACGAGCAGTACTTC
15	NA	TRBV5-4	few	TRBJ1-4	CASSLGGGDSEKLFF	TGTGCCAGCAGCTTGGGGGGAGGGGATAGTGAAAAACTGTTTTTT
14	TRBD1	TRBV10-3	NA	TRBJ2-2	CAIRGTGNTGELFF	TGTGCCATCCGGGGGACAGGGAACACCGGGGAGCTGTTTTTT
16	NA	TRBV7-9	once	TRBJ1-1	CASSLAWQGQRTEAFF	TGTGCCAGCAGCTTAGCGTGGCAGGGGCAGAGGACTGAAGCTTTCTTT
14	NA	TRBV4-3	NA	TRBJ1-1	CASSQDSGNTEAFF	TGCGCCAGCAGCCAAGATTCGGGAAACACTGAAGCTTTCTTT
13	TRBD2	TRBV29-1	few	TRBJ2-7	CSVRTSGGYEQYF	TGCAGCGTCCGGACTAGCGGGGGTTACGAGCAGTACTTC
16	TRBD2	TRBV7-2	few	TRBJ2-5	CASSFSEAGGRETQYF	TGTGCCAGCAGCTTTAGTGAGGCGGGGGGTAGAGAGACCCAGTACTTC
14	NA	TRBV5-1	NA	TRBJ1-2	CASSFQGQSGGYTF	TGCGCCAGCAGCTTCCAAGGCCAGTCCGGGGGCTACACCTTC
16	NA	TRBV6-5	NA	TRBJ1-1	CASSFRTARRNTEAFF	TGTGCCAGCAGTTTCAGGACAGCCCGGAGGAACACTGAAGCTTTCTTT
13	TRBD1	TRBV15	once	TRBJ1-2	CATSTGQGYGYTF	TGTGCCACCAGCACCGGACAGGGGTATGGCTACACCTTC
15	TRBD2	TRBV5-1	few	TRBJ2-7	CASSPYEGGRYEQYF	TGCGCCAGCAGCCCTTATGAGGGCGGGAGATACGAGCAGTACTTC
15	NA	TRBV14	once	TRBJ1-1	CASSLPRGRNTEAFF	TGTGCCAGCAGCCTACCCCGGGGTAGGAACACTGAAGCTTTCTTT
16	TRBD1	TRBV2	NA	TRBJ2-3	CASSDRGRGPTDTQYF	TGTGCCAGCAGTGATAGGGGCAGGGGGCCGACAGATACGCAGTATTTT
15	NA	TRBV6-6	NA	TRBJ1-1	CASSTNQGLDTEAFF	TGTGCCAGCAGTACTAACCAGGGTTTGGACACTGAAGCTTTCTTT
14	NA	TRBV9	NA	TRBJ1-5	CASSVAVNDQPQHF	TGTGCCAGCAGCGTGGCAGTAAACGATCAGCCCCAGCATTTT
15	TRBD1	TRBV15	NA	TRBJ1-1	CATSRDLRGLAEAFF	TGTGCCACCAGCAGAGATCTGAGGGGGCTCGCTGAAGCTTTCTTT
13	TRBD1	TRBV7-7	NA	TRBJ1-6	CASSENRGSPLHF	TGTGCCAGCAGCGAAAACAGGGGCTCACCCCTCCACTTT
15	TRBD2	TRBV5-1	NA	TRBJ2-1	CASSFTSGGAYEQFF	TGCGCCAGCAGCTTCACTAGCGGGGGGGCCTATGAGCAGTTCTTC
16	NA	TRBV15	NA	TRBJ1-5	CATSRDRWVRGQPQHF	TGTGCCACCAGCAGAGATCGGTGGGTCAGGGGTCAGCCCCAGCATTTT
13	TRBD1	TRBV5-6	NA	TRBJ1-4	CASSGTGNEKLFF	TGTGCCAGCAGCGGGACAGGAAATGAAAAACTGTTTTTT
15	NA	TRBV5-4	NA	TRBJ2-3	CASSPEQESTDTQYF	TGTGCCAGCAGCCCGGAACAGGAGAGCACAGATACGCAGTATTTT
14	NA	TRBV30	NA	TRBJ2-7	CAWSPRDFSYEQYF	TGTGCCTGGAGCCCGCGGGACTTTTCCTACGAGCAGTACTTC
18	NA	TRBV27	NA	TRBJ2-1	CASSLRASGGYSYNEQFF	TGTGCCAGCAGTTTAAGGGCCTCGGGCGGGTACTCCTACAATGAGCAGTTCTTC
13	NA	TRBV6-1	NA	TRBJ2-3	CASNPSGADTQYF	TGTGCCAGCAACCCGAGTGGAGCAGATACGCAGTATTTT
12	NA	TRBV5-1	few	TRBJ1-2	CASSLRRDSYTF	TGCGCCAGCAGCTTGAGGAGGGATAGCTACACCTTC
15	TRBD1	TRBV5-4	once	TRBJ1-6	CASSLIGTGISPLHF	TGTGCCAGCAGCTTAATCGGGACAGGGATCTCACCCCTCCACTTT
12	NA	TRBV13	NA	TRBJ1-6	CASSQDRSPLHF	TGTGCCAGCAGCCAAGACAGGTCCCCCCTCCACTTT
14	NA	TRBV5-6	NA	TRBJ1-4	CASGRVATNEKLFF	TGTGCCAGCGGCCGGGTGGCAACTAATGAAAAACTGTTTTTT
13	TRBD1	TRBV5-1	NA	TRBJ1-1	CASRRDRNTEAFF	TGCGCCAGCAGGCGGGACAGGAACACTGAAGCTTTCTTT
18	TRBD1	TRBV25-1	few	TRBJ2-3	CASSALPLGQGDTDTQYF	TGTGCCAGCAGTGCCTTACCTTTGGGACAGGGGGACACAGATACGCAGTATTTT
15	NA	TRBV5-1	NA	TRBJ1-6	CASSLEREYSSPLHF	TGCGCCAGCAGCTTGGAGAGGGAATACAGTTCACCCCTCCACTTT